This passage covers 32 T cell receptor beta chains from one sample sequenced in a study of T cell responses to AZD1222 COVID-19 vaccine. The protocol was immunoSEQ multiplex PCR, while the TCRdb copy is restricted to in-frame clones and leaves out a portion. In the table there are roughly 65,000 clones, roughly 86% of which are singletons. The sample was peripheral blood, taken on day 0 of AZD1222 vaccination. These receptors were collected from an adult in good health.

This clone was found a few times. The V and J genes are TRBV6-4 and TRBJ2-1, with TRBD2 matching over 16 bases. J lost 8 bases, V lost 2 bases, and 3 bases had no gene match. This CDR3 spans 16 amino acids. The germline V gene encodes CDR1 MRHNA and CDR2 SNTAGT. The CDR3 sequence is CASSDKGLAGGDEQFF. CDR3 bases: TGTGCCAGCAGTGACAAGGGACTAGCGGGAGGGGATGAGCAGTTCTTC.

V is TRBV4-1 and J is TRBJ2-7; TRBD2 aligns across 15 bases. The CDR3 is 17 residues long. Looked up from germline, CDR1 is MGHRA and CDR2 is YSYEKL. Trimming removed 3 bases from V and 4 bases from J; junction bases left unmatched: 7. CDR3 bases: TGCGCCAGCAGCCAGGGACTAGCGGGGGGTCGGGGGTACGAGCAGTACTTC. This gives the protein CASSQGLAGGRGYEQYF.

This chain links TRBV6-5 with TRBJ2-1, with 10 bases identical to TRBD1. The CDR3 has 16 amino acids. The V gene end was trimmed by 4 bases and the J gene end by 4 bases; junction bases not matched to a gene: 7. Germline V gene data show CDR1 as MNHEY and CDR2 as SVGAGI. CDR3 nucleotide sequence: TGTGCCAGCAGTTCCAACCGGGGACAGGGGTACAATGAGCAGTTCTTC. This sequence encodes CASSSNRGQGYNEQFF.

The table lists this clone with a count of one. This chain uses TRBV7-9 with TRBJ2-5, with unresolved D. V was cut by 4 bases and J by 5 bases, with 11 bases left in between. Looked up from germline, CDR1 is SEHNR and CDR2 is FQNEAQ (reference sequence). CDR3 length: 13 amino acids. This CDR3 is CASSYPAQETQYF. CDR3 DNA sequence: TGTGCCAGCAGCTACCCCGCCCAGGAGACCCAGTACTTC.

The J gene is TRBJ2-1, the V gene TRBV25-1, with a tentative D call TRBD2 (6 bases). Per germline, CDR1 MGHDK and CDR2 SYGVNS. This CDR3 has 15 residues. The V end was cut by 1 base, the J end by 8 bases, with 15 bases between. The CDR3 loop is CASSEWGRKGDEQFF. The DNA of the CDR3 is TGTGCCAGCAGTGAATGGGGGAGGAAGGGTGATGAGCAGTTCTTC.

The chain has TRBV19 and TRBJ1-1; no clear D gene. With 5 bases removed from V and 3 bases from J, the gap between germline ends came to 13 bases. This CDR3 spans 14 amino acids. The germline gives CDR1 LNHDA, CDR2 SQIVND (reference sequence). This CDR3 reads CASSPESGYTEAFF. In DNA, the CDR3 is TGTGCCAGTAGTCCGGAGTCGGGGTACACTGAAGCTTTCTTT.

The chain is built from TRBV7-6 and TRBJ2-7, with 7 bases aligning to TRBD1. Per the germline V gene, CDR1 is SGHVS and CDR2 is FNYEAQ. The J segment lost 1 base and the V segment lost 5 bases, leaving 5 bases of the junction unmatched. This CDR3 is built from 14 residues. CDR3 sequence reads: CASSPRQGSYEQYF. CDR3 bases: TGTGCCAGCAGCCCCCGACAGGGATCCTACGAGCAGTACTTC. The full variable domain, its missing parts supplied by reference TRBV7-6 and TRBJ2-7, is GAGVSQSPRYKVTKRGQDVALRCDPISGHVSLYWYRQALGQGPEFLTYFNYEAQQDKSGLPNDRFSAERPEGSISTLTIQRTEQRDSAMYRCASSPRQGSYEQYFGPGTRLTVT.

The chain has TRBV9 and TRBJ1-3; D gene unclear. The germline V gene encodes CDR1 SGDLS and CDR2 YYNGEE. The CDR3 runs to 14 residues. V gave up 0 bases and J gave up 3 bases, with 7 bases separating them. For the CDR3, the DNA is TGTGCCAGCAGCGTAGTTCCCCATGGAAACACCATATATTTT. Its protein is CASSVVPHGNTIYF.

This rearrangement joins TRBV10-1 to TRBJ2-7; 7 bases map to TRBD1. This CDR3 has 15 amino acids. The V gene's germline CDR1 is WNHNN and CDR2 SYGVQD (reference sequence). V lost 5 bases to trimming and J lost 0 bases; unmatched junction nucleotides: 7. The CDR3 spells CASSSTRQGSYEQYF. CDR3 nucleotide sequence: TGCGCCAGCAGTTCCACCCGACAGGGCTCCTACGAGCAGTACTTC.

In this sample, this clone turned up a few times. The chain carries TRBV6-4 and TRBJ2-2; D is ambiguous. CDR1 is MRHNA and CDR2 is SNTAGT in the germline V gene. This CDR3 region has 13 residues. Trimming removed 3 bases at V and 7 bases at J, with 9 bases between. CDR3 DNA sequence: TGTGCCAGCAGTGATAGGCTAAGCGGGGAGCTGTTTTTT. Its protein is CASSDRLSGELFF.

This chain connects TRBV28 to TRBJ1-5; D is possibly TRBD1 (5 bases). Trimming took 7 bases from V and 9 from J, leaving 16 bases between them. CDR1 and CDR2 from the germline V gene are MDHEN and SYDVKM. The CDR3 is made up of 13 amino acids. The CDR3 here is CASTPGSNRPQHF. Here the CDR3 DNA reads TGTGCCAGCACCCCAGGGAGCAACCGGCCCCAGCATTTT.

CDR3 sequence: CASSLISGTDTQYF. DNA for the CDR3: TGTGCCAGCAGCTTGATTAGCGGGACAGATACGCAGTATTTT. The rearrangement links TRBV5-4 to TRBJ2-3; 7 nucleotides line up with TRBD2. Losses at the gene ends were 1 base for V and 3 bases for J; bases not matched to a gene: 2. In germline, CDR1 is SGHNT, CDR2 YYREEE (reference sequence). The CDR3 has 14 residues.

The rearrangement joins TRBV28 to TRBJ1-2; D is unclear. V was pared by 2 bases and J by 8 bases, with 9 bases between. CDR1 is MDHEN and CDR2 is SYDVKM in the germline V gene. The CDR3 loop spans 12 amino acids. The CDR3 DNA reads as TGTGCCAGCAGTTTAAGGTATAGGGGCTACACCTTC. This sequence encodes CASSLRYRGYTF.

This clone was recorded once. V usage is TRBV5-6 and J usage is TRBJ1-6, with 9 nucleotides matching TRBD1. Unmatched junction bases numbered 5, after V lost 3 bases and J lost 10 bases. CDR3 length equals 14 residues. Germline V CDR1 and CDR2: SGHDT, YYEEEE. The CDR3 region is CASSSGTGLSPLHF. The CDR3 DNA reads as TGTGCCAGCAGCTCCGGGACAGGGTTATCACCCCTCCACTTT.

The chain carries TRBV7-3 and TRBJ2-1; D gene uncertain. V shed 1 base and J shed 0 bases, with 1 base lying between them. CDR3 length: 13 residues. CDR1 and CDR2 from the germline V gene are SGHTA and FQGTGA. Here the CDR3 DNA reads TGTGCCAGCAGCTTAAGCTCCTACAATGAGCAGTTCTTC. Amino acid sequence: CASSLSSYNEQFF. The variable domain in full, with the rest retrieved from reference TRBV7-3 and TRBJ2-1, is GAGVSQTPSNKVTEKGKYVELRCDPISGHTALYWYRQSLGQGPEFLIYFQGTGAADDSGLPNDRFFAVRPEGSVSTLKIQRTERGDSAVYLCASSLSSYNEQFFGPGTRLTVL.

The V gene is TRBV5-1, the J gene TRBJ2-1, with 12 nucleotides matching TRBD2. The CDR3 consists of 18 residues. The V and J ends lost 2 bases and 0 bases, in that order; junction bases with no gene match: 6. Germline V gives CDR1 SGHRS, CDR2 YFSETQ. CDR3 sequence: CASSFTSGRLSSYNEQFF. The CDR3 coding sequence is TGCGCCAGCAGCTTCACTAGCGGGAGGCTTAGCTCCTACAATGAGCAGTTCTTC.

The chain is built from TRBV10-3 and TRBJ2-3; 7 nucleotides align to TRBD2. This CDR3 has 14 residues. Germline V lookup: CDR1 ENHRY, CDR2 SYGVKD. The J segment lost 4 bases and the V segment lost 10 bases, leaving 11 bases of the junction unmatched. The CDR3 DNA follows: TGTGCCACCTCGCTAGCGGTCTCGGCAGATACGCAGTATTTT. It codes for CATSLAVSADTQYF.

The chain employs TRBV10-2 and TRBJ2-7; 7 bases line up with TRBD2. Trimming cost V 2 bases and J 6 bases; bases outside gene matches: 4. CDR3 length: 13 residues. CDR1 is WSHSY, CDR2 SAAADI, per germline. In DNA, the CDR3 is TGCGCCAGCAGTGAGGGCGGGAGACGCGAGCAGTACTTC. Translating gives CASSEGGRREQYF.

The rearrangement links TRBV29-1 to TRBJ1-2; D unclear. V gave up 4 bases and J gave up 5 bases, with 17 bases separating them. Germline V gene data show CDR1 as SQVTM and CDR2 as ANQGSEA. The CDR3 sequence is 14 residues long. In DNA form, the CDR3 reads TGCAGCGTTGCGGGCGGGCAGCACCTTTATGGCTACACCTTC. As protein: CSVAGGQHLYGYTF.

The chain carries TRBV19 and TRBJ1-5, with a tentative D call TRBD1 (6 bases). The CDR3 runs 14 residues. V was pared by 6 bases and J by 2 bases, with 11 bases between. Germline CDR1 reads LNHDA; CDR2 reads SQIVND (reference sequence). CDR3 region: CASRQGVGNQPQHF. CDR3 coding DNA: TGTGCCAGTAGACAGGGTGTGGGCAATCAGCCCCAGCATTTT.

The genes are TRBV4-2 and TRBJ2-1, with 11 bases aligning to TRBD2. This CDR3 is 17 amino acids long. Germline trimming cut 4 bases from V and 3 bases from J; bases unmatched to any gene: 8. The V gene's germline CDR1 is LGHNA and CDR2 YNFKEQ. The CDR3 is CASSRLPGLADYNEQFF. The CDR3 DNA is TGTGCCAGCAGCCGATTACCGGGACTAGCGGACTACAATGAGCAGTTCTTC.

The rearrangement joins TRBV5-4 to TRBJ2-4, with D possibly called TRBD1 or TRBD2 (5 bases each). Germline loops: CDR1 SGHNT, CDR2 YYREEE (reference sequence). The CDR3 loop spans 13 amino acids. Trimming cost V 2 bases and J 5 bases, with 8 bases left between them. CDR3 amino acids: CASSFGTQNIQYF. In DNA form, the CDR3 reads TGTGCCAGCAGCTTTGGGACGCAAAACATTCAGTACTTC.

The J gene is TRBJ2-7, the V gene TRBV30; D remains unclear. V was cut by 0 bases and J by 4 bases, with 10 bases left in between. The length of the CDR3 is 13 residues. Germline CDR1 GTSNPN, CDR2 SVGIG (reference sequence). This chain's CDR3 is CAWSVPPLYEQYF. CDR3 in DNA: TGTGCCTGGAGTGTTCCCCCCTTATACGAGCAGTACTTC.

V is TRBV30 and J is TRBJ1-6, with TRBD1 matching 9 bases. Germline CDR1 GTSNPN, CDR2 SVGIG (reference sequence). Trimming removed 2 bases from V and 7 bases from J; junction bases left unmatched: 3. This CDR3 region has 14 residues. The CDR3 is CAWSLGTGNSPLHF. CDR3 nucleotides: TGTGCCTGGAGTTTAGGGACAGGGAATTCACCCCTCCACTTT.

CDR3 in DNA: TGCAGCGCCGGACTAGCGGGCAATGAGCAGTTCTTC. Its translation: CSAGLAGNEQFF. The chain uses TRBV29-1 and TRBJ2-1; 11 nucleotides line up with TRBD2. Germline CDR1 and CDR2: SQVTM and ANQGSEA. Trimming took 7 bases from V and 6 from J; bases not matched to a gene: 2. The CDR3 has 12 residues.

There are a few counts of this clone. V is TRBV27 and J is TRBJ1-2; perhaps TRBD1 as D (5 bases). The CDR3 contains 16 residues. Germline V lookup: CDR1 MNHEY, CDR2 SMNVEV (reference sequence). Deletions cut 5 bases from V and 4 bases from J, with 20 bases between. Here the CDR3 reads CASSPAGTPRVYGYTF. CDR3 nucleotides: TGTGCCAGCAGTCCAGCCGGGACCCCAAGGGTCTATGGCTACACCTTC.

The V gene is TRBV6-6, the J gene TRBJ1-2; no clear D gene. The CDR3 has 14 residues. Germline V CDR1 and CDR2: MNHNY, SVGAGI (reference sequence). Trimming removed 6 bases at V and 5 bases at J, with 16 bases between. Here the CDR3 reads CASSTKNLEYGYTF. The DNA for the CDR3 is TGTGCCAGCAGCACAAAAAACTTAGAGTATGGCTACACCTTC.

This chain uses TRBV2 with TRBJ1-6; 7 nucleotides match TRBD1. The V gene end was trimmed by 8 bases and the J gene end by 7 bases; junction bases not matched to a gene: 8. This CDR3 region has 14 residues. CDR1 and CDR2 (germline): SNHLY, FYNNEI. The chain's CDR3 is CASGSGGLNSPLHF. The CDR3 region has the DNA TGTGCCAGCGGTTCAGGGGGATTAAATTCACCCCTCCACTTT.

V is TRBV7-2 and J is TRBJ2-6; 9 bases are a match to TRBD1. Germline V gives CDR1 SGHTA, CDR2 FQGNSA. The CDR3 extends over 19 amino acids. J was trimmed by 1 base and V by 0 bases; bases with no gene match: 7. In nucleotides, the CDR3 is TGTGCCAGCAGCTTAGCCGGGACAGGGTTTCGGTCTGGGGCCAACGTCCTGACTTTC. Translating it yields CASSLAGTGFRSGANVLTF.

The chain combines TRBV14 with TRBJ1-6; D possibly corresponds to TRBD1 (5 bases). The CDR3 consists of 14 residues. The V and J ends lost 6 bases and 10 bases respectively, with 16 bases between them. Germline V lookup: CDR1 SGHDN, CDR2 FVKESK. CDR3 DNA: TGTGCCAGCAGGAAAGCAGGGAAACGGTCACCCCTCCACTTT. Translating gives CASRKAGKRSPLHF.

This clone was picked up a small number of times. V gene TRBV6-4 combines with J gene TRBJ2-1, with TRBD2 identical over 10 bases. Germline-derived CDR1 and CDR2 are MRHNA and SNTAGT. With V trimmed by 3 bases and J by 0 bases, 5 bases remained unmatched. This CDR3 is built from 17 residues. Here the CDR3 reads CASSESGLASSYNEQFF. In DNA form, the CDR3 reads TGTGCCAGCAGTGAATCGGGACTAGCGTCCTCCTACAATGAGCAGTTCTTC.

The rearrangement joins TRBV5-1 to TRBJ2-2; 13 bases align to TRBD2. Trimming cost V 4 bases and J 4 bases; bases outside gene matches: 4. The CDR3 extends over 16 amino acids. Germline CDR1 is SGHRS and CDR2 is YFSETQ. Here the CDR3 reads CASSGLAGVATGELFF. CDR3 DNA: TGCGCCAGCAGCGGACTAGCGGGAGTGGCCACCGGGGAGCTGTTTTTT.